This T cell receptor (beta chain) came from a study of T-cell memory formation after mild COVID-19. TCRdb re-analysed the 5' RACE reads in MiXCR, keeping a single row per CDR3 protein. The sample contains roughly 220,000 distinct CDR3 sequences, 9.5% of which appear only once. This clonotype was sampled from a young man who had mild COVID-19 (a few samples of this study predate the infection). Cell type and time point are not known. Sequences were obtained from PBMCs or a T cell subset sorted from them (not recorded which).

The CDR3 DNA follows: TGCGCCAGCAGCCAAGGTGGGACAGGGGTGACTGAAGCTTTCTTT. Translated, it gives CASSQGGTGVTEAFF. The gene calls are TRBV4-3 and TRBJ1-1; TRBD1 matches 10 bases. The CDR3 is 15 amino acids. Germline V gene sequence: CDR1 LGHNA, CDR2 YSLEER. Trimming cost V 1 base and J 5 bases; bases outside gene matches: 4.